Shown below are 10 T cell receptor beta chains from a single sample sequenced in a study of response to subunit inactivated influenza vaccine. From the RT-PCR reads, TCRdb called clonotypes with MiXCR, one entry per CDR3 protein. The table records hundreds of thousands of distinct CDR3 sequences, more than 15% of them present only once. Sequenced material: PBMCs from blood, taken about 13 days after vaccination. The source of these receptors is a man aged 45 to 65 who received an inactivated influenza vaccine.

The J gene is TRBJ1-2, the V gene TRBV10-3; D remains ambiguous. V was clipped by 0 bases and J by 2 bases, with 7 bases between them. This CDR3 comprises 14 residues. Per germline, CDR1 ENHRY and CDR2 SYGVKD. The CDR3 sequence: CAISESSGNYGYTF. The CDR3 DNA reads as TGTGCCATCAGTGAGTCGAGTGGGAACTATGGCTACACCTTC.

This chain joins TRBV20-1 and TRBJ2-3, with 8 bases identical to TRBD2. Looked up from germline, CDR1 is DFQATT and CDR2 is SNEGSKA (reference sequence). After removal of 3 bases from V and 8 bases from J, the junction contained 10 bases not matched to a gene. The length of the CDR3 is 14 residues. The CDR3 bases are TGCAGTGCTAGCGGGGGGGGCTCCGGAGGTACGCAGTATTTT. Protein product: CSASGGGSGGTQYF.

This rearrangement joins TRBV4-3 to TRBJ1-1; the D gene is possibly TRBD1 (5 bases). This CDR3 has 16 residues. V was clipped by 1 base and J by 5 bases, with 17 bases between them. CDR1 and CDR2 (germline): LGHNA, YSLEER. CDR3: CASSQVGGVGVTEAFF. The CDR3 bases are TGCGCCAGCAGCCAAGTTGGGGGAGTGGGGGTAACTGAAGCTTTCTTT.

This clonotype was seen a handful of times. The chain is built from TRBV5-6 and TRBJ2-2, with TRBD2 as a possible D gene (6 bases). The V gene's germline CDR1 is SGHDT and CDR2 YYEEEE. V was trimmed by 2 bases and J by 5 bases, leaving 13 bases between them. The CDR3 has 15 amino acids. The CDR3 region has the DNA TGTGCCAGCAGCTTACCTTGGGGGAGGACCGGGGAGCTGTTTTTT. It yields the protein CASSLPWGRTGELFF.

The genes are TRBV20-1 and TRBJ2-5; 14 bases are shared with TRBD2. The CDR3 length is 16 residues. Germline V gene lookup returns CDR1 DFQATT and CDR2 SNEGSKA (reference sequence). J lost 7 bases, V lost 6 bases, and 13 bases had no gene match. The CDR3 DNA reads TGCAGTGCCCCGACCGGGACTAGCGGGAGTTTAGGGACCCAGTACTTC. This encodes CSAPTGTSGSLGTQYF.

This clonotype was seen repeatedly, ten times or more. V gene TRBV7-9 combines with J gene TRBJ2-3, with a weak D call TRBD2 (5 bases). Germline loops: CDR1 SEHNR, CDR2 FQNEAQ (reference sequence). This CDR3 is built from 15 residues. The V gene lost 0 bases and the J gene lost 3 bases, with 10 bases spanning the gap. The CDR3 sequence is CASSLANGGTDTQYF. As DNA, the CDR3 is TGTGCCAGCAGCTTAGCGAACGGAGGTACAGATACGCAGTATTTT.

This clonotype was counted ten times or more. In nucleotides, the CDR3 is TGTGCCAGCAGACGGGACAGCCAAGAGACCCAGTACTTC. Amino acids: CASRRDSQETQYF. V gene TRBV12-3 or TRBV12-4 combines with J gene TRBJ2-5; 7 bases are shared with TRBD1. The J segment lost 1 base and the V segment lost 6 bases, leaving 2 bases of the junction unmatched. This CDR3 comprises 13 residues.

The chain joins TRBV6-1 to TRBJ1-5; 7 positions agree with TRBD1. Germline CDR1 reads MNHNS; CDR2 reads SASEGT. Trimming removed 6 bases from V and 6 bases from J; junction bases left unmatched: 11. The CDR3 is 15 residues long. CDR3 sequence (DNA): TGTGCCAGCAGACCCGACAGGGCGAGGCCTCAGCCCCAGCATTTT. Its protein product is CASRPDRARPQPQHF.

This clonotype came up many times. The rearrangement joins TRBV7-9 to TRBJ2-1; 7 positions match TRBD2. This CDR3 is built from 17 residues. V lost 5 bases to trimming and J lost 7 bases; unmatched junction nucleotides: 17. Germline V lookup: CDR1 SEHNR, CDR2 FQNEAQ (reference sequence). For the CDR3, the DNA is TGTGCCAGCAGCCCTAGTGGGAGGGAGCTTCAGAGGAATGAGCAGTTCTTC. Protein sequence: CASSPSGRELQRNEQFF.

The chain couples TRBV5-1 to TRBJ2-5; 12 nucleotides align to TRBD1. Germline V gene sequence: CDR1 SGHRS, CDR2 YFSETQ. The length of the CDR3 is 17 residues. The trim removed 4 bases at V and 5 bases at J, leaving 12 bases unmatched. This CDR3 is CASSPGWDRGLSETQYF. CDR3 DNA: TGCGCCAGCAGCCCAGGGTGGGACAGGGGGCTTTCGGAGACCCAGTACTTC.